Included here is one T cell receptor beta chain sequence, with context. Its target is unknown. Indicated time point: blood from clinic visit 5 months post-surgery; TSC patient then seizure free. Sequencing was limited to surgery cases with top T cell transcript signatures in brain tissue. Before surgery, patients took at least one anti-epileptic drug. This sample was included in a study of brain T cells in children with intractable seizures. Study conclusions and caveats: Patients' HCMV serostatus was unknown; virus specificity rests on CDR3 similarity alone. Pre- and post-surgery blood differed in depth, so pre-surgery absences may be undersampling.

Sequencing used immunoSEQ multiplex PCR; TCRdb keeps in-frame clones, though not all of them. Of about 340,000 clones in the sample, about 93% are singletons; the top ten hold 5.7%. Germline assignment: CDR1 MNHEY and CDR2 SVGAGI. CDR3 length: 14 residues. V was pared by 7 bases and J by 4 bases, with 14 bases between. The sequence was collected from a boy under two years old with tuberous sclerosis and intractable seizures. This chain links TRBV6-5 with TRBJ2-1, with D perhaps TRBD1 (7 bases). This sample comprised peripheral blood, obtained less than 6 months after surgery. The CDR3 reads CASIQAGGYNEQFF. CDR3 nucleotides: TGTGCCAGCATTCAGGCAGGGGGGTACAATGAGCAGTTCTTC.